Shown below are 13 T cell receptor beta chains from a single sample sequenced in a study of Graves' ophthalmopathy and Graves' hyperthyroidism. The study amplified TCR beta CDR3 regions using RNA transcripts. The first round was an RT-PCR with HTBI primers, and the second round was a multiplex PCR. TCRdb passed the multiplex PCR reads through MiXCR, listing each CDR3 protein once. The data contain approximately 210,000 distinct CDR3 sequences, about 22% of them singletons. Source material: peripheral blood. All receptors come from a woman between 50 and 59 years old with Graves' ophthalmopathy.

This clonotype was picked up many times. V and J are TRBV10-3 and TRBJ1-1; 7 nucleotides match TRBD1. The CDR3 loop spans 12 amino acids. From germline, CDR1 is ENHRY and CDR2 SYGVKD. Unmatched junction bases numbered 5, after V lost 10 bases and J lost 3 bases. The CDR3 sequence is CATRQGDTEAFF. CDR3 in DNA: TGTGCCACCAGACAGGGAGACACTGAAGCTTTCTTT.

This clonotype was recorded many times. The rearrangement uses TRBV27 and TRBJ2-7; 8 positions agree with TRBD2. V lost 0 bases to trimming and J lost 6 bases; unmatched junction nucleotides: 7. In germline, CDR1 is MNHEY, CDR2 SMNVEV (reference sequence). The CDR3 has 15 amino acids. The chain's CDR3 is CASSLSAGGFGEQYF. The CDR3 DNA is TGTGCCAGCAGTTTATCGGCGGGAGGATTCGGCGAGCAGTACTTC.

This clonotype occurred many times. The rearrangement uses TRBV12-3 or TRBV12-4 and TRBJ2-2; D is unresolved. With 5 bases removed from V and 1 base from J, the gap between germline ends came to 11 bases. The CDR3 contains 15 residues. The CDR3 DNA follows: TGTGCCAGCAGTCGGCGGACCGGGAACACCGGGGAGCTGTTTTTT. Amino acids: CASSRRTGNTGELFF.

This clonotype was seen ten or more times. The rearrangement uses TRBV28 and TRBJ1-2; D is unresolved. CDR3 length: 18 residues. V dropped 6 bases and J dropped 0 bases, with 23 bases sitting between them. CDR1 is MDHEN, CDR2 SYDVKM, per germline. CDR3 bases: TGTGCCAGCAGCCAAGCACACAACTCAGCAGGTACTAACTATGGCTACACCTTC. It yields the protein CASSQAHNSAGTNYGYTF.

The V and J genes are TRBV7-2 and TRBJ2-5, with D possibly matching TRBD2 (5 bases). The V gene lost 4 bases and the J gene lost 5 bases, with 20 bases spanning the gap. The CDR3 sequence is 16 residues long. Germline V lookup: CDR1 SGHTA, CDR2 FQGNSA. In DNA, the CDR3 is TGTGCCAGCAGCTCCACCCTGACTGAGGGCCGGGAGACCCAGTACTTC. Protein product: CASSSTLTEGRETQYF.

This clonotype was observed at least ten times. V usage is TRBV28 and J usage is TRBJ2-6; D not certain. V lost 6 bases and J lost 2, with 8 bases in between. The CDR3 consists of 14 residues. From germline, CDR1 is MDHEN and CDR2 SYDVKM. This chain's CDR3 is CASSTPAGANVLTF. In DNA, the CDR3 is TGTGCCAGCAGCACTCCGGCTGGGGCCAACGTCCTGACTTTC.

This sequence joins TRBV28 and TRBJ2-6; perhaps TRBD2 as D (5 bases). The CDR3 is 15 amino acids. CDR1 is MDHEN, CDR2 SYDVKM, per germline. V was clipped by 1 base and J by 3 bases, with 7 bases between them. The CDR3 sequence is CASSLSGDGANVLTF. CDR3 bases: TGTGCCAGCAGTTTATCCGGGGATGGGGCCAACGTCCTGACTTTC. The whole variable domain, remainder taken from reference TRBV28 and TRBJ2-6, is DVKVTQSSRYLVKRTGEKVFLECVQDMDHENMFWYRQDPGLGLRLIYFSYDVKMKEKGDIPEGYSVSREKKERFSLILESASTNQTSMYLCASSLSGDGANVLTFGAGSRLTVL.

The genes are TRBV12-3 or TRBV12-4 and TRBJ2-7, with D possibly being TRBD2 (6 bases). This CDR3 has 16 amino acids. The germline V and J ends were trimmed by 1 base and 2 bases, with 15 bases remaining between them. CDR3 region: CASSLEAAGGAYEQYF. The CDR3 DNA sequence: TGTGCCAGCAGTTTAGAAGCGGCGGGCGGGGCCTACGAGCAGTACTTC.

The V and J genes are TRBV7-2 and TRBJ2-5; 7 nucleotides align to TRBD1. Germline CDR1 SGHTA, CDR2 FQGNSA. J lost 3 bases, V lost 5 bases, and 6 bases had no gene match. CDR3 size: 14 residues. CDR3 sequence: CASSPPGQKETQYF. CDR3 coding DNA: TGTGCCAGCAGCCCGCCGGGACAGAAAGAGACCCAGTACTTC. Complete variable domain (other parts from reference TRBV7-2 and TRBJ2-5): GAGVSQSPSNKVTEKGKDVELRCDPISGHTALYWYRQSLGQGLEFLIYFQGNSAPDKSGLPSDRFSAERTGGSVSTLTIQRTQQEDSAVYLCASSPPGQKETQYFGPGTRLLVL.

For this clonotype: This may be a read error, as it is one base from a much larger clone. J is TRBJ2-2 and V is TRBV24-1; 12 bases are shared with TRBD1. From germline, CDR1 is KGHDR and CDR2 SFDVKD. This CDR3 has 15 amino acids. The CDR3 here is CVTSDPGQGAGELFF. DNA for the CDR3: TGTGTCACCAGTGATCCGGGACAGGGGGCTGGGGAGCTGTTTTTT.

This clonotype was seen many times. The V call is TRBV5-1, the J call TRBJ2-7; D may be TRBD1 (7 bases). V lost 6 bases and J lost 7, with 14 bases in between. In germline, CDR1 is SGHRS, CDR2 YFSETQ. The CDR3 totals 12 residues. This CDR3 reads CASTGGMNEQYF. The CDR3 nucleotides read TGCGCCAGCACAGGGGGGATGAATGAGCAGTACTTC.

This clonotype was found many times. The rearrangement joins TRBV3-1 to TRBJ2-5, with TRBD2 matching 10 bases. This CDR3 has 15 residues. The germline V gene encodes CDR1 LGHDT and CDR2 YNNKEL (reference sequence). The J segment lost 3 bases and the V segment lost 2 bases, leaving 3 bases of the junction unmatched. CDR3 residues: CASSQLGLAKETQYF. CDR3 bases: TGTGCCAGCAGCCAACTGGGACTAGCGAAAGAGACCCAGTACTTC.

This clonotype occurred many times. The chain has TRBV5-1 and TRBJ2-7; TRBD2 aligns across 14 bases. The V segment lost 4 bases and the J segment 4 bases; nucleotides outside the gene matches: 4. Germline values: CDR1 SGHRS, CDR2 YFSETQ. This CDR3 is 15 amino acids long. The CDR3 DNA reads TGCGCCAGCAGCCAAGGGACTAGCGGGAGATACGAGCAGTACTTC. Its translation is CASSQGTSGRYEQYF.